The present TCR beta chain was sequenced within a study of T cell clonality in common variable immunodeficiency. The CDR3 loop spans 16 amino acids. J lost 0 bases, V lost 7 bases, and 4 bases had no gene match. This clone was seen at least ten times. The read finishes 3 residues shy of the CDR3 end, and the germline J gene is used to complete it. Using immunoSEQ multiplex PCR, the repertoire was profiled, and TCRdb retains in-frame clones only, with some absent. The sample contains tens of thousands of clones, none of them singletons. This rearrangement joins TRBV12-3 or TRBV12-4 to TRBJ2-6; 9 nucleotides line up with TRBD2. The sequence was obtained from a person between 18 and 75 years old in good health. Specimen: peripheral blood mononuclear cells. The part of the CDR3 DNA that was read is TGTGCCAGCACCGGACTAGCGAACTCTGGGGCCAACGTC. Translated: CASTGLANSGANV. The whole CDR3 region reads CASTGLANSGANVLTF.